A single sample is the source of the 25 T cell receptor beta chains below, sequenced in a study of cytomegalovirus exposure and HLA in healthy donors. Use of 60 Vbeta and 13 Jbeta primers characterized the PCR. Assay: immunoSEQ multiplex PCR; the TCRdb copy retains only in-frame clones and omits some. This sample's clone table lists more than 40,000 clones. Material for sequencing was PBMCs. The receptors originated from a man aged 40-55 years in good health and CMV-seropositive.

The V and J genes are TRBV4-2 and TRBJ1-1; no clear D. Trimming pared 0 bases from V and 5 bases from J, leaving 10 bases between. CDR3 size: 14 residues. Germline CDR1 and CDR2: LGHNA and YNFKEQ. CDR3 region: CASSQEDSATEAFF. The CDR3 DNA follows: TGTGCCAGCAGCCAAGAAGATTCAGCGACTGAAGCTTTCTTT.

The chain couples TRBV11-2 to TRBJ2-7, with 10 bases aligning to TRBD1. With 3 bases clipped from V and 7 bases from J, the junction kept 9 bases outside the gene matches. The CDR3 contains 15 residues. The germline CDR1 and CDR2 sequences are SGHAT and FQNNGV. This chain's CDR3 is CASSFRPGQGKEQYF. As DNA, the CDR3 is TGTGCCAGCAGCTTCAGGCCGGGACAGGGGAAAGAGCAGTACTTC. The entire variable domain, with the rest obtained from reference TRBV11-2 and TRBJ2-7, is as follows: EAGVAQSPRYKIIEKRQSVAFWCNPISGHATLYWYQQILGQGPKLLIQFQNNGVVDDSQLPKDRFSAERLKGVDSTLKIQPAKLEDSAVYLCASSFRPGQGKEQYFGPGTRLTVT.

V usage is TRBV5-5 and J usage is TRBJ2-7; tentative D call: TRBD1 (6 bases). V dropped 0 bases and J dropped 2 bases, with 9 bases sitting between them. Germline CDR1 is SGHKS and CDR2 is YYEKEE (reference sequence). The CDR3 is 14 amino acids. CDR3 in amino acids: CASSLAQGTYEQYF. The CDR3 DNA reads TGTGCCAGCAGCTTGGCACAGGGAACCTACGAGCAGTACTTC.

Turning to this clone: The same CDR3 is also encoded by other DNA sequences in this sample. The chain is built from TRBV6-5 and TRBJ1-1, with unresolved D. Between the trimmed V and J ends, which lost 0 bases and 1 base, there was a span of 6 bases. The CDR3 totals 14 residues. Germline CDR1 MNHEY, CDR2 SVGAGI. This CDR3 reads CASSYSFRNTEAFF. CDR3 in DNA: TGTGCCAGCAGTTACTCCTTTCGGAACACTGAAGCTTTCTTT.

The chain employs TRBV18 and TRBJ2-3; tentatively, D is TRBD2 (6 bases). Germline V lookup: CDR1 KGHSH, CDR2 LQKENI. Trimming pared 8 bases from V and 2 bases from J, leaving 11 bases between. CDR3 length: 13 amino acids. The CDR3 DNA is TGTGCCAGCCCGGGGGTTTTCACAGATACGCAGTATTTT. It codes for CASPGVFTDTQYF.

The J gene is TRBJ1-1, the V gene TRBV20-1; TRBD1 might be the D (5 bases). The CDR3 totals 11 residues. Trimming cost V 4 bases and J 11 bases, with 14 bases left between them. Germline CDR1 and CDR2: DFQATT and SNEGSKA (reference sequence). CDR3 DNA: TGCAGTGCTACCGGAAGTAGGGGTGCTTTCTTT. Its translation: CSATGSRGAFF.

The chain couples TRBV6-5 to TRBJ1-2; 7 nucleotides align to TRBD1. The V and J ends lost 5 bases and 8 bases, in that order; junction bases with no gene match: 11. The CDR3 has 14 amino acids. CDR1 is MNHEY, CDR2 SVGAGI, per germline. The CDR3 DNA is TGTGCCAGCAGTCAAAGGACAGGCGTCAAGGGCTACACCTTC. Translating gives CASSQRTGVKGYTF.

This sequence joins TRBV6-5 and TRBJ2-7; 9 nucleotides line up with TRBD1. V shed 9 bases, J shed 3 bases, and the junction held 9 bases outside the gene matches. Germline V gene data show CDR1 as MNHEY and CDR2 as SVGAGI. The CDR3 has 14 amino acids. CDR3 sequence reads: CASKPGQGNYEQYF. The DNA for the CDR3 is TGTGCCAGTAAGCCGGGACAGGGTAACTACGAGCAGTACTTC.

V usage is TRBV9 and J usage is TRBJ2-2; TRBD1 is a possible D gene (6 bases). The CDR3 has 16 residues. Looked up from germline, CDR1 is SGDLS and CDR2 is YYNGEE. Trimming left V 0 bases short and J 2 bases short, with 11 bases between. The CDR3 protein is CASSVGQDSNTGELFF. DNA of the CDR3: TGTGCCAGCAGCGTAGGACAGGACTCAAACACCGGGGAGCTGTTTTTT. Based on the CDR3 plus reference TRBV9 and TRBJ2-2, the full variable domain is DSGVTQTPKHLITATGQRVTLRCSPRSGDLSVYWYQQSLDQGLQFLIQYYNGEERAKGNILERFSAQQFPDLHSELNLSSLELGDSALYFCASSVGQDSNTGELFFGEGSRLTVL.

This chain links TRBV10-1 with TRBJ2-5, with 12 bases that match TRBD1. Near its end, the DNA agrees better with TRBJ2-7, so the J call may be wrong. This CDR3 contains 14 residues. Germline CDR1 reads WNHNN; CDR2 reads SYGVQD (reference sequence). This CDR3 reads CASRPGQGADEQYF. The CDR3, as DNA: TGCGCCAGCAGACCGGGACAGGGGGCCGACGAGCAGTACTTC.

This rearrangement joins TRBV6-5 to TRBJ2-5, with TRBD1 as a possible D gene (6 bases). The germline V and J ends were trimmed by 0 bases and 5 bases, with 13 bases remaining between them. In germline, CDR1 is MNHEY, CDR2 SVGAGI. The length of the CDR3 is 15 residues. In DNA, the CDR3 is TGTGCCAGCAGTTACTCGGGGGCCCGGCGGGAGACCCAGTACTTC. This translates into CASSYSGARRETQYF.

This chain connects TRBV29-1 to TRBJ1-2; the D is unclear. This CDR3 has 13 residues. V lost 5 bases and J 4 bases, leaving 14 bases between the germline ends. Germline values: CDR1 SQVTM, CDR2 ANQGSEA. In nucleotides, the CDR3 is TGCAGCGTTAAGGAGCTAATATTCTATGGCTACACCTTC. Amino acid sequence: CSVKELIFYGYTF.

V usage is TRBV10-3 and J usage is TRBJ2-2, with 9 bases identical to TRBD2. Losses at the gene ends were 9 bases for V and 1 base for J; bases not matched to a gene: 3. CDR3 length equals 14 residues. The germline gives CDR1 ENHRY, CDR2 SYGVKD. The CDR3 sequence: CAMEAGGNTGELFF. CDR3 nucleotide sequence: TGTGCCATGGAAGCGGGGGGGAACACCGGGGAGCTGTTTTTT.

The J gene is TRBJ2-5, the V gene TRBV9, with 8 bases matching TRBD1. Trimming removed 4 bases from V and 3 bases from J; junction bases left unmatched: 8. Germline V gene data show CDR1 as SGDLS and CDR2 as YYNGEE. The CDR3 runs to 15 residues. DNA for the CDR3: TGTGCCAGCAGCCCTTCAGGGGGCGTCAAAGAGACCCAGTACTTC. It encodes CASSPSGGVKETQYF.

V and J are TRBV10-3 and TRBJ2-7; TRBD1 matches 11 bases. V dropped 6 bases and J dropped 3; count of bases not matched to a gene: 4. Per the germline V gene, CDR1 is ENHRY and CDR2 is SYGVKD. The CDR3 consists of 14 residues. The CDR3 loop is CAIREGTGGYEQYF. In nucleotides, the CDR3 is TGTGCCATCAGGGAGGGGACAGGGGGCTACGAGCAGTACTTC.

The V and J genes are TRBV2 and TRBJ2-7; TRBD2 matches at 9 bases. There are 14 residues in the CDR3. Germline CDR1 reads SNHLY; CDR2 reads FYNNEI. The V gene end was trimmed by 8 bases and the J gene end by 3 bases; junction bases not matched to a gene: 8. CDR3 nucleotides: TGTGCCAGCCAACCGGGACTAGCAGGCTACGAGCAGTACTTC. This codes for CASQPGLAGYEQYF. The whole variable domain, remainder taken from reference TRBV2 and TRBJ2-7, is EPEVTQTPSHQVTQMGQEVILRCVPISNHLYFYWYRQILGQKVEFLVSFYNNEISEKSEIFDDQFSVERPDGSNFTLKIRSTKLEDSAMYFCASQPGLAGYEQYFGPGTRLTVT.

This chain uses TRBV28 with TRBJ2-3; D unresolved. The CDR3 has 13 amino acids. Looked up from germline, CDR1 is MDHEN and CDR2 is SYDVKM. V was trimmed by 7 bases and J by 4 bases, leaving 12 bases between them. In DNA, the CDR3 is TGTGCCAGCACTCTAGTTGGGTCAGATACGCAGTATTTT. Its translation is CASTLVGSDTQYF.

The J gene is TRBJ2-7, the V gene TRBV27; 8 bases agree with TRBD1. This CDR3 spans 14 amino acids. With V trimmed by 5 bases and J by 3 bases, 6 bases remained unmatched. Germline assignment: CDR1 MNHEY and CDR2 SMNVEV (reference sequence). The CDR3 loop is CASSPTGTGYEQYF. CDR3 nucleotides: TGTGCCAGCAGTCCCACCGGGACAGGCTACGAGCAGTACTTC.

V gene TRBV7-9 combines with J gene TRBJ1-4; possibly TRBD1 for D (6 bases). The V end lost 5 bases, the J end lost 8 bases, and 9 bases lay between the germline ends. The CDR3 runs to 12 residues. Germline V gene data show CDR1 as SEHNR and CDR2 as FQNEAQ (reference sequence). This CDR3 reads CASSAGAEKLFF. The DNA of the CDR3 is TGTGCCAGCAGCGCGGGGGCCGAAAAACTGTTTTTT.

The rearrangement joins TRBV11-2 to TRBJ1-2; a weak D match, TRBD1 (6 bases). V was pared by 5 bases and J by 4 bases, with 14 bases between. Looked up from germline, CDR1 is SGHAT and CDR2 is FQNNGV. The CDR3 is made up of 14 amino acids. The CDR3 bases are TGTGCCAGCAGCGCCCTTGGGGGCAGCTATGGCTACACCTTC. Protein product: CASSALGGSYGYTF.

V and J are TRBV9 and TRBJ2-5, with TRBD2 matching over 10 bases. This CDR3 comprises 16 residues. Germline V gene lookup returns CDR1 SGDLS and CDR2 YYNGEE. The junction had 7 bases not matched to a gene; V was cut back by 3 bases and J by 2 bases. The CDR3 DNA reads TGTGCCAGCAGCGCGATAGCGGGAGGATCACAAGAGACCCAGTACTTC. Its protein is CASSAIAGGSQETQYF.

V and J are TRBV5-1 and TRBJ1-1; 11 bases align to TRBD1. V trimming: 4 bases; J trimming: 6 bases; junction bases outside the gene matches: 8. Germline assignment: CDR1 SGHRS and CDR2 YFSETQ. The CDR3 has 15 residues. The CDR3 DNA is TGCGCCAGCAGCCAAAGGACAGGGGGCGAACCTGAAGCTTTCTTT. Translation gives CASSQRTGGEPEAFF.

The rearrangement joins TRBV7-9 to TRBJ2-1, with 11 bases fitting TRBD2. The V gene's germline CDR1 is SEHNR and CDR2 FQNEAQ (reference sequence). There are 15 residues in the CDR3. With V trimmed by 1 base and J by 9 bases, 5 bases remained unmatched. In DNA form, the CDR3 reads TGTGCCAGCAGCTTAGGGCTAGCGGGAGGAAGTGAGCAGTTCTTC. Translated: CASSLGLAGGSEQFF.

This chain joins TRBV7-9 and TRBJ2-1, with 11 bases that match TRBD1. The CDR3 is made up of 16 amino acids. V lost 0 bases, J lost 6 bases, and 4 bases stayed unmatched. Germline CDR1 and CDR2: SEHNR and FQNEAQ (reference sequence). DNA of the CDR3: TGTGCCAGCAGCTTAGCCGGACAGGGGGCTGGCAATGAGCAGTTCTTC. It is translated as CASSLAGQGAGNEQFF.

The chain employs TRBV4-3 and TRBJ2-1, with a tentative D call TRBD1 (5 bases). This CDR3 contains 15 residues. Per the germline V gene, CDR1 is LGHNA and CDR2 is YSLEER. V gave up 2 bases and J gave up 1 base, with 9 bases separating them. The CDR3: CASSQIGASYNEQFF. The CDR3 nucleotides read TGCGCCAGCAGCCAAATAGGGGCTTCCTACAATGAGCAGTTCTTC.